Listed here is a single T cell receptor beta chain. Its antigen is unknown. Per-nucleotide qualities are absent, and no much larger clonotype sits a single base away. The time point label, as the study defines it: week 35, safety follow-up. Every vaccine dose consisted of 300 ug of a 20-mer mutant IDH1 peptide in Montanide, administered subcutaneously together with topical imiquimod. Patients were given eight vaccinations, in weeks 1, 3, 5, 7, 11, 15, 19 and 23, which matched visits V03 through V10. Newly diagnosed WHO grade 3 or 4 IDH1-mutant astrocytomas showing loss of nuclear ATRX were present in the donors. The samples were drawn from NOA16, a multicentre, single-arm, open-label phase I trial in Germany that tested a mutant IDH1 peptide vaccine in humans for the first time. Genomic DNA for TCRB sequencing was extracted from EDTA blood using the DNeasy Blood and Tissue Kit. The sample belongs to a study of a mutant IDH1 vaccine in newly diagnosed glioma (dated by TCRdb to 2020 to 2023). Notes on the research overall: Vaccination started 4-6 weeks after radiotherapy alone, or was given together with temozolomide cycles in the groups whose treatment included chemotherapy. Of the 30 to 35 treated patients, approximately 62% were male and roughly 38% were female, and a mean age of about 37 years was recorded. Before enrollment, patients had received standard therapy of radiotherapy alone, temozolomide alone, or radiochemotherapy with temozolomide; most received the combination. Visit V12 was the week-35 safety follow-up and visit V13 was the week-47 end of study. Peripheral blood samples were drawn at six visits, namely V03 (baseline), V05, V07, V10, V12 and V13. Longitudinal TCRB deep sequencing was performed for about two dozen treated patients wherever samples were available for exploratory analyses. General findings and caveats noted by the study authors: Across multiple MHC alleles, vaccine-induced immune responses were seen in just over 90% of patients. Pseudoprogression seemed to be unrelated to changes in the top peripheral T cell clonotypes found by TCRB sequencing. Selection of PBMC samples for TCRB deep sequencing was based on availability. According to the authors, sample limitations meant that analyses of patient blood samples could not be reproduced.

The library was generated by the immunoSEQ multiplex PCR assay. Rearranged TCR beta chain sequences were amplified with the hsTCRB Kit following the manufacturer's protocol. Sequencing of TCRB libraries was carried out on an Illumina MiSeq. Per the source publication's procedure: The proprietary platform of the kit vendor was used for demultiplexing, trimming and gene mapping. TCRdb carries this immuneACCESS record with in-frame sequences only. Its versions omit some clonotypes, under half of them owing to an unresolved V gene in the studies checked, with the rest unexplained. That table gives V, J and clone size, and the DNA gave D and trimming. In all, the sample holds tens of thousands of clones, and around 80% of those were seen once. The ten top clones hold 3.2% of the sample. From cysteine to phenylalanine, the CDR3 is 24 amino acids long. Only CDR3 DNA is held: 72 bases, read in frame from base 1. V is cut by 4 bases and J by 0 bases, and the space between the germline ends is 35 bases. From the germline V gene, CDR1 is SGHRS and CDR2 is YFSETQ.

Recombination joined TRBV5-1 with TRBJ1-6; the D gene is not confidently resolved. The sample here was PBMCs, taken from a glioma patient whose treatment included an IDH1 peptide vaccine. The TCR sequence derives from a man aged 40-49 years with glioma. Some clones in this sample may be carry-over from other donors' samples. The CDR3 region has the sequence CASSPSEWLSKPLQLCSYNSPLHF. In nucleotides, the sequence is TGCGCCAGCAGCCCTAGCGAATGGCTATCTAAGCCTCTGCAGCTGTGCTCCTATAATTCACCCCTCCACTTT.